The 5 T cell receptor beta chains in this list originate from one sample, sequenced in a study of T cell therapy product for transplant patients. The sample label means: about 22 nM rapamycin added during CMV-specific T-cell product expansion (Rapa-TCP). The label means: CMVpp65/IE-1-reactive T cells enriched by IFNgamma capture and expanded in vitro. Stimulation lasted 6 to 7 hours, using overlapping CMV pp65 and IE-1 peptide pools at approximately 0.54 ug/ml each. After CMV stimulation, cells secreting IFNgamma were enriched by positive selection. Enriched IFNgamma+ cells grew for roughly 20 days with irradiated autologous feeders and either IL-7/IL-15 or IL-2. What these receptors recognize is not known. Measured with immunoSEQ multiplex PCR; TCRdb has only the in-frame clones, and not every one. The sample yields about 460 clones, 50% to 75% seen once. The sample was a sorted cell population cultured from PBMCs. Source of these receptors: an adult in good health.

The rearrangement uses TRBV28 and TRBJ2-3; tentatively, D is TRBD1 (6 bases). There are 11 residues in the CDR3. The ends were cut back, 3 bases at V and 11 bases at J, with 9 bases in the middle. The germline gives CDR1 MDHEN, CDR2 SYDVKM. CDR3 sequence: CASSFPGQQYF. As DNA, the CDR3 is TGTGCCAGCAGTTTTCCGGGACAGCAGTATTTT.

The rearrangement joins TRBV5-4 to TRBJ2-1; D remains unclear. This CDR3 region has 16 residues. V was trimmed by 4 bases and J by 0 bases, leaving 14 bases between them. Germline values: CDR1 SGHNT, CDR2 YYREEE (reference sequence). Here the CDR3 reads CASSVWAPSSYNEQFF. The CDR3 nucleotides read TGTGCCAGCAGCGTATGGGCCCCGAGCTCCTACAATGAGCAGTTCTTC. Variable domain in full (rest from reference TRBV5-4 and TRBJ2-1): ETGVTQSPTHLIKTRGQQVTLRCSSQSGHNTVSWYQQALGQGPQFIFQYYREEENGRGNFPPRFSGLQFPNYSSELNVNALELDDSALYLCASSVWAPSSYNEQFFGPGTRLTVL.

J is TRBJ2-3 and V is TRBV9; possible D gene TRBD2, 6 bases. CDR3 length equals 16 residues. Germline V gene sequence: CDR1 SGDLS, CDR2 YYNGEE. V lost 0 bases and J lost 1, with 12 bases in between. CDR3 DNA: TGTGCCAGCAGCGTAGTGTCTGGGAGGCGCACAGATACGCAGTATTTT. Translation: CASSVVSGRRTDTQYF.

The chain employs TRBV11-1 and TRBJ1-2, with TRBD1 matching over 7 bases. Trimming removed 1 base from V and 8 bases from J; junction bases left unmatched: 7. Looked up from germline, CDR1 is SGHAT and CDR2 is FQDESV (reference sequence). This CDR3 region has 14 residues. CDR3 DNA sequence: TGTGCCAGCAGCTTAGAGACGACAGGGAACGGCTACACCTTC. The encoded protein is CASSLETTGNGYTF.

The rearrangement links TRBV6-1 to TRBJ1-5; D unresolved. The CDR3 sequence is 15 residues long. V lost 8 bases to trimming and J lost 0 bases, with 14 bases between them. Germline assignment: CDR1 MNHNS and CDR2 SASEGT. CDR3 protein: CASRFEARSNQPQHF. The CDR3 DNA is TGTGCCAGCCGATTCGAGGCTCGTAGCAATCAGCCCCAGCATTTT.